This TCR beta chain stems from a study of T-cell reconstitution after alpha-beta-depleted transplantation in children. Study results and caveats: After one year, T-cell counts and TCRbeta diversity mostly came from new T cells.

As to this clonotype: The antigen is undetermined.

The V end was cut by 1 base, the J end by 4 bases, with 13 bases between. The CDR3 length is 15 residues. From germline, CDR1 is SGHTA and CDR2 FQGTGA. Preparation of the TCRbeta library involved a method that used unique molecular identifiers. A single record per CDR3 protein comes from TCRdb applying MiXCR to the PCR reads. The repertoire has 700,000 to 850,000 distinct CDR3 sequences, 16% of them found once; the top ten carry just under 5%. The source was PBMCs, mostly from graft donor cells, collected 360 days after TCRalphabeta/CD19-depleted stem cell transplant. The sequence was obtained from a male patient younger than 18 who had a stem cell transplant for acute lymphoblastic leukemia, so the T cells may come from the graft donor. The chain couples TRBV7-3 to TRBJ1-2, with D possibly TRBD1 on 5 matching bases. The CDR3 region is CASSLRGGGPYGYTF. The DNA for the CDR3 is TGTGCCAGCAGCTTAAGGGGCGGGGGTCCCTATGGCTACACCTTC.